The 14 T cell receptor beta chains presented below share a single source sample, sequenced in a study of CD8 T cells in Susac syndrome. The authors reverse transcribed roughly 0.5 to 1 ug RNA with random hexamers. From the immunoSEQ multiplex PCR reads, TCRdb called clonotypes with MiXCR, one entry per CDR3 protein. The data contain around 140,000 distinct CDR3 sequences, approximately 95% of them singletons. The specimen sequenced was CD4+ T cells from PBMCs. These receptors were taken from a human donor in good health.

The chain couples TRBV12-3 or TRBV12-4 to TRBJ1-4, with 10 bases fitting TRBD1. V gave up 6 bases and J gave up 6 bases; unmatched junction bases: 4. The CDR3 sequence is 14 residues long. The CDR3 coding sequence is TGTGCCAGCAGCCTGACAGGGGGCGATGAAAAACTGTTTTTT. Translation: CASSLTGGDEKLFF.

The J gene is TRBJ1-1, the V gene TRBV5-4; 8 bases match TRBD1. Germline CDR1 SGHNT, CDR2 YYREEE (reference sequence). The CDR3 length is 14 residues. Germline trimming cut 2 bases from V and 6 bases from J; bases unmatched to any gene: 6. The CDR3 loop reads CASSLGQGRAEAFF. CDR3 nucleotides: TGTGCCAGCAGCTTAGGACAGGGTAGGGCTGAAGCTTTCTTT.

V and J are TRBV12-3 or TRBV12-4 and TRBJ1-1; TRBD1 might be the D (6 bases). Deletions cut 5 bases from V and 4 bases from J, with 17 bases between. This CDR3 region has 15 residues. CDR3 amino acids: CASSAAGRGGTEAFF. CDR3 nucleotides: TGTGCCAGCAGTGCCGCCGGCAGGGGTGGCACTGAAGCTTTCTTT.

This clonotype was found once. V and J are TRBV21-1 and TRBJ2-7; the table gives TRBD2 as D, unverified against the DNA. TRBV21-1 is given as a pseudogene. There are 15 residues in the CDR3. This chain's CDR3 is CASSKGAGDSYEQYF. CDR3 nucleotides: TGTGCCAGCAGCAAAGGGGCCGGAGATTCCTACGAGCAGTACTTC.

This clonotype was observed a single time. This CDR3 is CASRRVVEQFF. In nucleotides, the CDR3 is TGTGCCAGCAGGAGGGTTGTTGAGCAGTTCTTC. The chain joins TRBV2 to TRBJ2-1, with D possibly matching TRBD2 (5 bases). Germline CDR1 is SNHLY and CDR2 is FYNNEI. This CDR3 comprises 11 residues. The germline V and J ends were trimmed by 6 bases and 9 bases, with 9 bases remaining between them.

This clonotype was picked up one time. The V and J genes are TRBV18 and TRBJ1-2, with a tentative D call TRBD1 (6 bases). Germline CDR1 reads KGHSH; CDR2 reads LQKENI. V was cut by 2 bases and J by 6 bases, with 10 bases left in between. CDR3 length: 13 amino acids. The CDR3 region has the DNA TGTGCCAGCTCACCAACGGACAGAGATGGCTACACCTTC. Translating it yields CASSPTDRDGYTF.

With respect to this clonotype: Sequence at one end of the junction differs from germline and may be a read error. The CDR3 here is CATSPGQGGTYEQYF. The CDR3, as DNA: TGTGCCACCTCACCCGGGCAGGGCGGAACCTACGAGCAGTACTTC. The V gene is TRBV18, the J gene TRBJ2-7; D possibly corresponds to TRBD1 (5 bases). Per germline, CDR1 KGHSH and CDR2 LQKENI. This CDR3 is 15 amino acids long. The full variable domain, its missing parts supplied by reference TRBV18 and TRBJ2-7, is NAGVMQNPRHLVRRRGQEARLRCSPMKGHSHVYWYRQLPEEGLKFMVYLQKENIIDESGMPKERFSAEFPKEGPSILRIQQVVRGDSAAYFCATSPGQGGTYEQYFGPGTRLTVT.

The chain employs TRBV29-1 and TRBJ2-2; the match to TRBD1 covers 8 bases. CDR1 SQVTM and CDR2 ANQGSEA come from the germline V gene. Trimming took 7 bases from V and 7 from J; bases not matched to a gene: 11. The CDR3 extends over 14 amino acids. Written as DNA, the CDR3 is TGCAGCGCGACCACAGGGGGTCAAGGCGGGGAGCTGTTTTTT. Residues: CSATTGGQGGELFF.

The gene calls are TRBV30 and TRBJ1-1, with a tentative D call TRBD1 (6 bases). This CDR3 is 16 amino acids long. Trimming removed 3 bases at V and 0 bases at J, with 17 bases between. Germline CDR1 and CDR2: GTSNPN and SVGIG (reference sequence). CDR3 in amino acids: CAWRAHRQVMNTEAFF. CDR3 nucleotides: TGTGCCTGGAGGGCCCACCGACAGGTAATGAACACTGAAGCTTTCTTT.

The J gene is TRBJ1-2, the V gene TRBV10-2; maybe TRBD1 (5 bases). This CDR3 contains 12 residues. In germline, CDR1 is WSHSY, CDR2 SAAADI. The V gene lost 8 bases and the J gene lost 3 bases, with 10 bases spanning the gap. The CDR3 spells CASGRDDYGYTF. In nucleotides, the CDR3 is TGCGCCAGCGGCAGGGATGACTATGGCTACACCTTC.

The rearrangement uses TRBV20-1 and TRBJ2-3, with 7 bases matching TRBD2. V lost 6 bases and J lost 2; bases outside the gene matches: 8. The CDR3 consists of 14 residues. Germline-derived CDR1 and CDR2 are DFQATT and SNEGSKA (reference sequence). CDR3 coding DNA: TGCAGTGCCGCTGGGACTAACCCCACAGATACGCAGTATTTT. It is translated as CSAAGTNPTDTQYF.

The chain links TRBV7-6 to TRBJ2-5; TRBD2 agrees at 15 bases. Germline CDR1 SGHVS, CDR2 FNYEAQ. This CDR3 is built from 16 residues. V gave up 5 bases and J gave up 4 bases; unmatched junction bases: 5. The CDR3 DNA sequence: TGTGCCAGCAGCGGACTAGCGGGAGGGAAGAGAGAGACCCAGTACTTC. Its protein product is CASSGLAGGKRETQYF.

This clonotype was detected only once. The genes are TRBV9 and TRBJ1-1; D is ambiguous. The CDR3 has 15 residues. Germline V gene data show CDR1 as SGDLS and CDR2 as YYNGEE. V was trimmed by 0 bases and J by 3 bases, leaving 12 bases between them. CDR3 in DNA: TGTGCCAGCAGCGTAGAGGTAGTTCCCGACACTGAAGCTTTCTTT. Residues: CASSVEVVPDTEAFF.

The rearrangement joins TRBV20-1 to TRBJ2-1; 14 bases are a match to TRBD2. The CDR3 loop spans 15 amino acids. Trimming at V came to 3 bases and at J to 8 bases, leaving 6 bases not matched to a gene. CDR1 and CDR2 (germline): DFQATT, SNEGSKA (reference sequence). This CDR3 is CSASSGTSGSYEQFF. DNA of the CDR3: TGCAGTGCTAGCTCCGGGACTAGCGGGAGCTATGAGCAGTTCTTC.